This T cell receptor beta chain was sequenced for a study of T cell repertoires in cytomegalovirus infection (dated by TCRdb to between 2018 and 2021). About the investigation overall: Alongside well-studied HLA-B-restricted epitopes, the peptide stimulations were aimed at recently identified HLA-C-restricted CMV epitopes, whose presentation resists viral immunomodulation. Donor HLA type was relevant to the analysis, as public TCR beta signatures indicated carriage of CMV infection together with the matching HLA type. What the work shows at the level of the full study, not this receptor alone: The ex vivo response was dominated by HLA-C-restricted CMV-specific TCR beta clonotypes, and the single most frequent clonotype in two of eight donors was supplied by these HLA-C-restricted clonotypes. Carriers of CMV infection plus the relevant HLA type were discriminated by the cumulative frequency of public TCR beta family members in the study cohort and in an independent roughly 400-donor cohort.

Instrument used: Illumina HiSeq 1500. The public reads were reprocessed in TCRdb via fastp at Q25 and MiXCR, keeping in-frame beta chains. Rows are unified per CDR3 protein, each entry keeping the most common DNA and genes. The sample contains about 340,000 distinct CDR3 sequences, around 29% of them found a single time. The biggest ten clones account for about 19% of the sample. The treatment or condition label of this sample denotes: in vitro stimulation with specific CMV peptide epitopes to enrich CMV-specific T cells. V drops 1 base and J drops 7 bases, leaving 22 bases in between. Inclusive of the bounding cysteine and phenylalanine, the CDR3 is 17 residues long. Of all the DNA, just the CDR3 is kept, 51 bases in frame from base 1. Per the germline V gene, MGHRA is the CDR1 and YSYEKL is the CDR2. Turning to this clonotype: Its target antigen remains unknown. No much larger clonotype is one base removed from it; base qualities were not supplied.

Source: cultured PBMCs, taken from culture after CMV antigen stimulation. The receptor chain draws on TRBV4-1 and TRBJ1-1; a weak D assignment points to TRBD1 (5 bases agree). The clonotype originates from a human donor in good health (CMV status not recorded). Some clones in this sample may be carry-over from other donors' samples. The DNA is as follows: TGCGCCAGCAGCCAAGTCGTCGGGGCAGGGATCAGGCTTGAAGCTTTCTTT. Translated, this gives CASSQVVGAGIRLEAFF.